This T cell receptor (beta chain) was recorded in a study of blood T cell repertoires in COVID-19. CDR3 size: 17 residues. Trimming cost V 4 bases and J 3 bases; bases outside gene matches: 14. The V gene's germline CDR1 is LGHDT and CDR2 YNNKEL (reference sequence). TCRdb's table, derived via immunoSEQ multiplex PCR, lists solely in-frame clones and lacks some. The data contain a few hundred thousand clones, roughly 84% of them seen just once; the ten biggest clones take up approximately 0.93%. Specimen: PBMCs or T cells enriched from blood (not recorded which). The chain couples TRBV3-1 (or the pseudogene TRBV3-2) to TRBJ2-7; 8 bases align to TRBD2. This sequence originates from a woman aged 25 to 39 who had recovered from COVID-19. The CDR3 loop is CASSRLALAGESYEQYF. The CDR3 bases are TGTGCCAGCAGCCGCCTAGCCCTAGCGGGCGAAAGCTACGAGCAGTACTTC.